The rows below give T cell receptor beta chains drawn from one sample of a study of vaccination effects on CD4 cells after COVID-19. For these receptors, no antigen is known. TCRdb's table, derived via immunoSEQ multiplex PCR, lists solely in-frame clones and lacks some. The table shows some 40,000 clones, with about 67% occurring only once. The sample consisted of CD4+ T cells from PBMCs cultured without peptide, taken after COVID-19 vaccination. These receptors came from a human donor who received a COVID-19 vaccine. CDR3s include the opening cysteine and the closing phenylalanine or tryptophan. D genes are given only for firm matches. Part of the rows lack a size; the others show once, few, many or a class for expanded clones.

d_call: .
j_call: TRBJ1-1
clone_size: .
v_call: TRBV4-1
cdr3_nt: TGCGCCAGCAGCCAAGTAGTAAGGACTGAAGCTTTCTTT
cdr3_aa: CASSQVVRTEAFF

d_call: .
j_call: TRBJ2-1
clone_size: few
v_call: TRBV2
cdr3_nt: TGTGCCAGCAGTGATGGCTTCAATGAGCAGTTCTTC
cdr3_aa: CASSDGFNEQFF

d_call: TRBD1
j_call: TRBJ1-4
clone_size: .
v_call: TRBV6-5
cdr3_nt: TGTGCCAGCAGGGGACAGGGGGTGTGGGAAAAACTGTTTTTT
cdr3_aa: CASRGQGVWEKLFF

d_call: TRBD1
j_call: TRBJ1-4
clone_size: once
v_call: TRBV18
cdr3_nt: TGTGCCAGCTCGTCGCAGGGGGGCTATGAAAAACTGTTTTTT
cdr3_aa: CASSSQGGYEKLFF

d_call: TRBD2
j_call: TRBJ2-5
clone_size: few
v_call: TRBV27
cdr3_nt: TGTGCCAGCAGTTTGGCCCCGGGGCGGGCGGGAGGTGGGGAGACCCAGTACTTC
cdr3_aa: CASSLAPGRAGGGETQYF

d_call: .
j_call: TRBJ1-1
clone_size: .
v_call: TRBV19
cdr3_nt: TGTGCCAGTAGTGAGGGCGCGGGTGAAGCTTTCTTT
cdr3_aa: CASSEGAGEAFF

d_call: .
j_call: TRBJ1-6
clone_size: few
v_call: TRBV5-6
cdr3_nt: TGTGCCAGCAGCCCTTTTTCCGGGACCGTTTCACCCCTCCACTTT
cdr3_aa: CASSPFSGTVSPLHF

d_call: TRBD1
j_call: TRBJ1-1
clone_size: .
v_call: TRBV3-1/TRBV3-2
cdr3_nt: TGTGCCAGCAGCCAGGTAGGACAGGGAATGAACACTGAAGCTTTCTTT
cdr3_aa: CASSQVGQGMNTEAFF

d_call: TRBD2
j_call: TRBJ2-1
clone_size: .
v_call: TRBV27
cdr3_nt: TGTGCCAGCAGTTTGAAAGCGGGGGGGCCCGGGTTCTTC
cdr3_aa: CASSLKAGGPGFF

d_call: .
j_call: TRBJ1-1
clone_size: once
v_call: TRBV19
cdr3_nt: TGTGCCAGTAGTATAGTCAGCTACACTGAAGCTTTCTTT
cdr3_aa: CASSIVSYTEAFF

d_call: .
j_call: TRBJ2-5
clone_size: .
v_call: TRBV7-2
cdr3_nt: TGTGCCAGCAGCACCCTACTGGAGACCCAGTACTTC
cdr3_aa: CASSTLLETQYF

d_call: TRBD1
j_call: TRBJ2-7
clone_size: .
v_call: TRBV19
cdr3_nt: TGTGCCAGTAGTGGGACAGGAAACTACGAGCAGTACTTC
cdr3_aa: CASSGTGNYEQYF

d_call: TRBD1
j_call: TRBJ1-6
clone_size: .
v_call: TRBV19
cdr3_nt: TGTGCCAGTAGTGCCCGACAGGGGGCTGTCTCACCCCTCCACTTT
cdr3_aa: CASSARQGAVSPLHF

d_call: TRBD1
j_call: TRBJ1-3
clone_size: .
v_call: TRBV19
cdr3_nt: TGTGCCAGTAGCCAGGACAGGGACTCTGGAAACACCATATATTTT
cdr3_aa: CASSQDRDSGNTIYF

d_call: .
j_call: TRBJ1-4
clone_size: .
v_call: TRBV7-9
cdr3_nt: TGTGCCAGCAGAACGGGCAGGGCCGCAACTAATGAAAAACTGTTTTTT
cdr3_aa: CASRTGRAATNEKLFF

d_call: TRBD1
j_call: TRBJ2-7
clone_size: .
v_call: TRBV2
cdr3_nt: TGTGCCAGCAGTGCACGAGCAGGGGGCGAAGTCGAGCAGTACTTC
cdr3_aa: CASSARAGGEVEQYF

d_call: TRBD1
j_call: TRBJ1-1
clone_size: .
v_call: TRBV5-1
cdr3_nt: TGCGCCAGCCGTCAGGGGGCCCTGACGGACACTGAAGCTTTCTTT
cdr3_aa: CASRQGALTDTEAFF

d_call: .
j_call: TRBJ1-1
clone_size: .
v_call: TRBV6-1
cdr3_nt: TGTGCCAGCAGTGATAAGGGCCTGGGCAGGGCGACGTTCGGCACTGAAGCTTTCTTT
cdr3_aa: CASSDKGLGRATFGTEAFF

d_call: TRBD1
j_call: TRBJ2-7
clone_size: .
v_call: TRBV23-1
cdr3_nt: TGCGCCAGCACCCGGACAGGGGTCTACGAGCAGTACTTC
cdr3_aa: CASTRTGVYEQYF

d_call: .
j_call: TRBJ1-4
clone_size: few
v_call: TRBV15
cdr3_nt: TGTGCCACCAGCAGAGATAAGGGGAATAATGAAAAACTGTTTTTT
cdr3_aa: CATSRDKGNNEKLFF

d_call: TRBD2
j_call: TRBJ2-2
clone_size: .
v_call: TRBV25-1
cdr3_nt: TGTGCCAGCAGTGAATGGTTGGCGGGAGGCAACACCGGGGAGCTGTTTTTT
cdr3_aa: CASSEWLAGGNTGELFF

d_call: .
j_call: TRBJ2-7
clone_size: few
v_call: TRBV24-1
cdr3_nt: TGTGCCACCAGTGATACTTTTCGGGACGAGCAGTACTTC
cdr3_aa: CATSDTFRDEQYF

d_call: .
j_call: TRBJ1-3
clone_size: .
v_call: TRBV6-5
cdr3_nt: TGTGCCAGCAGTTCCGGGACCCACTCTGGAAACACCATATATTTT
cdr3_aa: CASSSGTHSGNTIYF

d_call: .
j_call: TRBJ2-3
clone_size: .
v_call: TRBV7-9
cdr3_nt: TGTGCCAGCAGCTTATTACAGGGACCAGATACGCAGTATTTT
cdr3_aa: CASSLLQGPDTQYF

d_call: .
j_call: TRBJ2-1
clone_size: .
v_call: TRBV2
cdr3_nt: TGTGCCAGCAGACCTACAGCTACTGAGCAGTTCTTC
cdr3_aa: CASRPTATEQFF

d_call: .
j_call: TRBJ1-2
clone_size: .
v_call: TRBV5-1
cdr3_nt: TGCGCCAGCAGCTTGGAGGGCGGGATCTATGGCTACACCTTC
cdr3_aa: CASSLEGGIYGYTF

d_call: .
j_call: TRBJ1-2
clone_size: once
v_call: TRBV2
cdr3_nt: TGTGCCAGCAGGGCACACTTCTATGGCTACACCTTC
cdr3_aa: CASRAHFYGYTF

d_call: TRBD1
j_call: TRBJ1-6
clone_size: .
v_call: TRBV6-1
cdr3_nt: TGTGCCAGCAGTGACAGGGGACAGGGAAGGTCACCCCTCCACTTT
cdr3_aa: CASSDRGQGRSPLHF

d_call: TRBD2
j_call: TRBJ2-2
clone_size: few
v_call: TRBV6-6
cdr3_nt: TGTGCCAGCAGTTACGGGGCTAGCGGGTTGACCGGGGAGCTGTTTTTT
cdr3_aa: CASSYGASGLTGELFF

d_call: .
j_call: TRBJ2-3
clone_size: .
v_call: TRBV6-5
cdr3_nt: TGTGCCAGCAGGGGTACTAGCACAGATACGCAGTATTTT
cdr3_aa: CASRGTSTDTQYF

d_call: TRBD1
j_call: TRBJ2-4
clone_size: few
v_call: TRBV18
cdr3_nt: TGTGCCAGCTCACCGCAGGACAGGGGGCTTGACATTCAGTACTTC
cdr3_aa: CASSPQDRGLDIQYF

d_call: .
j_call: TRBJ2-5
clone_size: .
v_call: TRBV7-7
cdr3_nt: TGTGCCAGCAGTTCCATCCCGGGGACGTCGGGGGAGAGCCAGTACTTC
cdr3_aa: CASSSIPGTSGESQYF

d_call: TRBD1
j_call: TRBJ1-2
clone_size: few
v_call: TRBV5-1
cdr3_nt: TGCGCCAGCAGTCAGGGACAGGGGTCTAACTATGGCTACACCTTC
cdr3_aa: CASSQGQGSNYGYTF

d_call: TRBD2
j_call: TRBJ2-2
clone_size: .
v_call: TRBV10-2
cdr3_nt: TGCGCCAGCAGGGGACTAGCGGCGAACACCGGGGAGCTGTTTTTT
cdr3_aa: CASRGLAANTGELFF

d_call: .
j_call: TRBJ2-2
clone_size: .
v_call: TRBV19
cdr3_nt: TGTGCCAGTCAACGGTACGGGGAGCTGTTTTTT
cdr3_aa: CASQRYGELFF

d_call: .
j_call: TRBJ1-2
clone_size: .
v_call: TRBV11-2
cdr3_nt: TGTGCCAGCAGCTTCGTAGGGAGTAACTATGGCTACACCTTC
cdr3_aa: CASSFVGSNYGYTF

d_call: .
j_call: TRBJ2-7
clone_size: .
v_call: TRBV19
cdr3_nt: TGTGCCAGTAGTATAGATCTCCAGCCTTCCTACGAGCAGTACTTC
cdr3_aa: CASSIDLQPSYEQYF

d_call: .
j_call: TRBJ2-3
clone_size: .
v_call: TRBV4-1
cdr3_nt: TGCGCCAGCAGCCAAGATAAACGGGGCCACCCCCGAGTTGCAGATACGCAGTATTTT
cdr3_aa: CASSQDKRGHPRVADTQYF